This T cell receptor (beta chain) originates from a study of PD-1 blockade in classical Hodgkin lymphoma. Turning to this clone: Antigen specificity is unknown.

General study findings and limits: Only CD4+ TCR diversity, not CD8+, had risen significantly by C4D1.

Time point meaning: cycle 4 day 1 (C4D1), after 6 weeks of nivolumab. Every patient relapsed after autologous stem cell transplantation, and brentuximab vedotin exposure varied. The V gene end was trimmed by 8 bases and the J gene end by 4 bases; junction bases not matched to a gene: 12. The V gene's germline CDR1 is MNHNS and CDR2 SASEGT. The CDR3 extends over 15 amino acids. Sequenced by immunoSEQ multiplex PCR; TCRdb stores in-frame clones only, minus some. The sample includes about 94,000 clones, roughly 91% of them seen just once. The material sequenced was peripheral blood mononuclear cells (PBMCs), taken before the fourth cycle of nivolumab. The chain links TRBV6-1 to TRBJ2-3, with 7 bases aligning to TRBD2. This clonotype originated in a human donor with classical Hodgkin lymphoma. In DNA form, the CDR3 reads TGTGCCAGCGCCCCTCATGGCGGGAGCTCAGATACGCAGTATTTT. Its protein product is CASAPHGGSSDTQYF.